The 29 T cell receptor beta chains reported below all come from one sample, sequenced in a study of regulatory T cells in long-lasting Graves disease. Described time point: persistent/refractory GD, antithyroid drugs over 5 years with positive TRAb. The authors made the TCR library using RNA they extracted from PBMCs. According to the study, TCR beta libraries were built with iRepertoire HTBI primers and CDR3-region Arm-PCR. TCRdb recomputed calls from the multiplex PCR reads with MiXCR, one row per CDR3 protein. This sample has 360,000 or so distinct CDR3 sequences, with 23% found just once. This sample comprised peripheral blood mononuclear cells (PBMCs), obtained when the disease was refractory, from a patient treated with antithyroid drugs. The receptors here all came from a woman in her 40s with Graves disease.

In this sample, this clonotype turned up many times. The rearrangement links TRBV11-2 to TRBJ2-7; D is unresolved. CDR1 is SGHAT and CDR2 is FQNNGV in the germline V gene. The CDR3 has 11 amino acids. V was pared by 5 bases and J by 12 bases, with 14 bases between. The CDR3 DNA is TGTGCCAGCAGCGTATCTAGGATCCCGTACTTC. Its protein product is CASSVSRIPYF.

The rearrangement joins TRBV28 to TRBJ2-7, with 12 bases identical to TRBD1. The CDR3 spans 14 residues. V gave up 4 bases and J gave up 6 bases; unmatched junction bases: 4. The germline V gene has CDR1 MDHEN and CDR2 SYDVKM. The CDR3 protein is CASSSGQGASEQYF. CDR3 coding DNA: TGTGCCAGCAGTTCGGGACAGGGGGCAAGCGAGCAGTACTTC.

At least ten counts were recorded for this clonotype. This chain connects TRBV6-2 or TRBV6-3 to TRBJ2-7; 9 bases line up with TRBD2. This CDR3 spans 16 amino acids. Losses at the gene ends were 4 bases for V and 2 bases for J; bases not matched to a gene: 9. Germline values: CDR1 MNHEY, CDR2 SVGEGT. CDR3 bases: TGTGCCAGCAGTTCGTTAGGACTAGCGATCACCTACGAGCAGTACTTC. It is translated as CASSSLGLAITYEQYF.

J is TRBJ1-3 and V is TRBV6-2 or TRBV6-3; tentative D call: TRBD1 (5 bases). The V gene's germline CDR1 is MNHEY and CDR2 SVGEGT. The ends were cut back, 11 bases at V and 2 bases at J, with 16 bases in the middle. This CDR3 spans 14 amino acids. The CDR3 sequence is CASHGGRAGNTIYF. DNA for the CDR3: TGTGCCTCCCATGGGGGAAGAGCTGGAAACACCATATATTTT.

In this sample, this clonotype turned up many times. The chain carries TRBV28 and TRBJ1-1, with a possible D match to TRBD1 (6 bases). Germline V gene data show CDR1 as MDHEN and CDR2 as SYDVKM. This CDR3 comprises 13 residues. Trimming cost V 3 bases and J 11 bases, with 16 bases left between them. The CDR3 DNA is TGTGCCAGCAGTTTGTTGATTTGGACAGAGGCTTTCTTT. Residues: CASSLLIWTEAFF.

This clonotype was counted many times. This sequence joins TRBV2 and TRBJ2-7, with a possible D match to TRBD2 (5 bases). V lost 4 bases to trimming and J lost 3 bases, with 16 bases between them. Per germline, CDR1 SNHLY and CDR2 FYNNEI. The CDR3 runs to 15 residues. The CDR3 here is CASSGRTSPVYEQYF. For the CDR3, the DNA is TGTGCCAGCAGTGGGAGGACGTCCCCAGTCTACGAGCAGTACTTC.

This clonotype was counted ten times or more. CDR3 DNA sequence: TGTGCCAGCAGCCCTGGACAGGGAGAGACCCAGTACTTC. It encodes CASSPGQGETQYF. This sequence joins TRBV18 and TRBJ2-5, with 8 bases matching TRBD1. This CDR3 contains 13 residues. V gave up 8 bases and J gave up 4 bases; unmatched junction bases: 6. Per the germline V gene, CDR1 is KGHSH and CDR2 is LQKENI.

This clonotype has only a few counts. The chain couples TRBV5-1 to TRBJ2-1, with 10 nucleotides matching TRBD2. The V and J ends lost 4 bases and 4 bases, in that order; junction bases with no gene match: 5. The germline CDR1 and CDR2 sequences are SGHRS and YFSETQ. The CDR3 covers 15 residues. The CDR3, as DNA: TGCGCCAGCAGCCGGACTAGCGGAATATACAATGAGCAGTTCTTC. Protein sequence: CASSRTSGIYNEQFF.

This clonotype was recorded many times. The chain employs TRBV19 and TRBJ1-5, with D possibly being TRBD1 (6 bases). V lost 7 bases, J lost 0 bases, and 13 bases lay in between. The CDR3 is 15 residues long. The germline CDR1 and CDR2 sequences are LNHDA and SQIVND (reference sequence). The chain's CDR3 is CASTKGGGSNQPQHF. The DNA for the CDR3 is TGTGCCAGTACCAAGGGAGGGGGTAGCAATCAGCCCCAGCATTTT.

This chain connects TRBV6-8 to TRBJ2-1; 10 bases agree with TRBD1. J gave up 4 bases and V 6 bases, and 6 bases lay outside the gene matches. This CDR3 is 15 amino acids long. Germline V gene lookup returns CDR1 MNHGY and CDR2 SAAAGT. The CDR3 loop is CASSPGTGAYNEQFF. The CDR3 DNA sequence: TGTGCCAGCAGCCCCGGGACAGGGGCTTACAATGAGCAGTTCTTC.

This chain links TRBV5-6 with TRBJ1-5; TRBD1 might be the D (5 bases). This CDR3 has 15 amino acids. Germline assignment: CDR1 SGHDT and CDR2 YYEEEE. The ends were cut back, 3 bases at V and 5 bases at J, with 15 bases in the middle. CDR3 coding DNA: TGTGCCAGCAGCTCCATGGGGGAGGGCTATCAGCCCCAGCATTTT. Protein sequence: CASSSMGEGYQPQHF. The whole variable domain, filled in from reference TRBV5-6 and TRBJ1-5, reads DAGVTQSPTHLIKTRGQQVTLRCSPKSGHDTVSWYQQALGQGPQFIFQYYEEEERQRGNFPDRFSGHQFPNYSSELNVNALLLGDSALYLCASSSMGEGYQPQHFGDGTRLSIL.

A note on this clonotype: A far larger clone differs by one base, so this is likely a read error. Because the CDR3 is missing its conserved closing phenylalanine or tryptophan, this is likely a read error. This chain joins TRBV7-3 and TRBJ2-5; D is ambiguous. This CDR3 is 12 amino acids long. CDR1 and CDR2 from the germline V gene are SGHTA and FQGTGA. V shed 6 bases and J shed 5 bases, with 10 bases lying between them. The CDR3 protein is CASSFLRETQYL. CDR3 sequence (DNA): TGTGCCAGCAGTTTCCTTAGGGAGACCCAGTACCTC.

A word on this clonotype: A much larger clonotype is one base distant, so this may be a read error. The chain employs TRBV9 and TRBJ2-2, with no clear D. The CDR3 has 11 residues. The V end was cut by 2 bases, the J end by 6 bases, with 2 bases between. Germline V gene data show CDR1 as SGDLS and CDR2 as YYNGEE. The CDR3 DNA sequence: TGTGCCAGCAGCGTGTCCGGGGAGCTGTTTTTT. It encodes CASSVSGELFF.

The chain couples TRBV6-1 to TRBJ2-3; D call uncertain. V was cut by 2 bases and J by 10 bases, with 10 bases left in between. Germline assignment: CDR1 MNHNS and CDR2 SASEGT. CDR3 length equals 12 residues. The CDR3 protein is CASSEIRIAQYF. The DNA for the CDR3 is TGTGCCAGCAGTGAAATCCGCATTGCGCAGTATTTT.

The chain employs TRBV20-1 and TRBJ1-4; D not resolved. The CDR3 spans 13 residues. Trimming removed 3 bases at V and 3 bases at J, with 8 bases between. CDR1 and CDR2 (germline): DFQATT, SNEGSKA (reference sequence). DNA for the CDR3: TGCAGTGCTAGTTCTTCTCCTAATGAAAAACTGTTTTTT. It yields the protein CSASSSPNEKLFF.

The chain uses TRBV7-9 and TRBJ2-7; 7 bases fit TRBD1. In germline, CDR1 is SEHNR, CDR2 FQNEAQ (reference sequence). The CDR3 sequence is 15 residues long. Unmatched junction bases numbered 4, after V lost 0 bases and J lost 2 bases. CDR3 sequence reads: CASSLAPGQTYEQYF. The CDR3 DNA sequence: TGTGCCAGCAGCTTAGCCCCGGGACAGACCTACGAGCAGTACTTC.

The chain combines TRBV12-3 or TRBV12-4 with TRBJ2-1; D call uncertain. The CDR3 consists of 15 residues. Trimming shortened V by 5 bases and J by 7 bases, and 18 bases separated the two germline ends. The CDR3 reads CASSTNPPELNEQFF. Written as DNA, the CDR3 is TGTGCCAGCAGTACCAATCCTCCCGAGTTAAATGAGCAGTTCTTC.

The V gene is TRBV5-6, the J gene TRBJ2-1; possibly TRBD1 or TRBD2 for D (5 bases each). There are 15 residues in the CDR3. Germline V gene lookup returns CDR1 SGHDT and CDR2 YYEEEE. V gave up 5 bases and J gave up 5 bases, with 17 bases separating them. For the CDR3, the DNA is TGTGCCAGCAGTCGGGACGAAATTTTTAACAATGAGCAGTTCTTC. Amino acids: CASSRDEIFNNEQFF.

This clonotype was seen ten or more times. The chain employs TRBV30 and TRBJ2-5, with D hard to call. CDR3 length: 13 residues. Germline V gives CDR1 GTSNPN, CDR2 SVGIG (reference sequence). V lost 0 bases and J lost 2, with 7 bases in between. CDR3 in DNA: TGTGCCTGGAGTGTAAGGATTCAAGAGACCCAGTACTTC. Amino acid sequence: CAWSVRIQETQYF.

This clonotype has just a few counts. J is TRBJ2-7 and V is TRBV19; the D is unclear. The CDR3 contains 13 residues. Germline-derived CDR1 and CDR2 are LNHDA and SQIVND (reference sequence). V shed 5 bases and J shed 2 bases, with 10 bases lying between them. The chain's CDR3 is CASSYGHAYEQYF. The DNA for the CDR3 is TGTGCCAGTAGTTACGGCCATGCCTACGAGCAGTACTTC. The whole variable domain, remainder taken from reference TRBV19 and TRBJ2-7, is DGGITQSPKYLFRKEGQNVTLSCEQNLNHDAMYWYRQDPGQGLRLIYYSQIVNDFQKGDIAEGYSVSREKKESFPLTVTSAQKNPTAFYLCASSYGHAYEQYFGPGTRLTVT.

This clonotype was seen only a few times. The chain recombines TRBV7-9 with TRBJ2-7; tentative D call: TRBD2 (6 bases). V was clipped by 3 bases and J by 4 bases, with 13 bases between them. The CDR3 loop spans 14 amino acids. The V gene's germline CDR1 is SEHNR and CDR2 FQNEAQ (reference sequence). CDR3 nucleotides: TGTGCCAGCAGCTTGAAGGGAGGAACTTACGAGCAGTACTTC. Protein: CASSLKGGTYEQYF.

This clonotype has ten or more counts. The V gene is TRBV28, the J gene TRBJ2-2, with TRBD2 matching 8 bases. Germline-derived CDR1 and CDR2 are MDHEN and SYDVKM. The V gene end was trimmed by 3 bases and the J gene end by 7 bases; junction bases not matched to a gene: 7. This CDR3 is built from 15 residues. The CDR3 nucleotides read TGTGCCAGCAGTTTTTCGGGAGGGCCGAGCGGGGAGCTGTTTTTT. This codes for CASSFSGGPSGELFF.

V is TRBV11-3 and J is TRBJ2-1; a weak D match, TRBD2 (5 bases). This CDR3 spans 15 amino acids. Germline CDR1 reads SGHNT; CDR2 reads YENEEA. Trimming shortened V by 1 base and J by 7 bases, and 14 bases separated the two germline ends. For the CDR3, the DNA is TGTGCCAGCAGCTTAGGAGCTAGCCGCAAGAATGAGCAGTTCTTC. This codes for CASSLGASRKNEQFF. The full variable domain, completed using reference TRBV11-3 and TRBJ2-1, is EAGVVQSPRYKIIEKKQPVAFWCNPISGHNTLYWYLQNLGQGPELLIRYENEEAVDDSQLPKDRFSAERLKGVDSTLKIQPAELGDSAVYLCASSLGASRKNEQFFGPGTRLTVL.

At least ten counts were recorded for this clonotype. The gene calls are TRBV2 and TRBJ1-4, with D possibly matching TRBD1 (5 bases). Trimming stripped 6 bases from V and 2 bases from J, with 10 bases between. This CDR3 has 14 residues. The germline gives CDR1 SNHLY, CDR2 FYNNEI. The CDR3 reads CASRNGHTNEKLFF. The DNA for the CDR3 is TGTGCCAGCAGAAACGGACATACTAATGAAAAACTGTTTTTT.

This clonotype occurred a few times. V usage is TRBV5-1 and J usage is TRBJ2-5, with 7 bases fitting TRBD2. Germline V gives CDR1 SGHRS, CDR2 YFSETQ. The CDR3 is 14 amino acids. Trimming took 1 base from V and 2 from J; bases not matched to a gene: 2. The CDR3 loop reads CASSLTSAQETQYF. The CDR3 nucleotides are TGCGCCAGCAGCTTGACTAGCGCTCAAGAGACCCAGTACTTC.

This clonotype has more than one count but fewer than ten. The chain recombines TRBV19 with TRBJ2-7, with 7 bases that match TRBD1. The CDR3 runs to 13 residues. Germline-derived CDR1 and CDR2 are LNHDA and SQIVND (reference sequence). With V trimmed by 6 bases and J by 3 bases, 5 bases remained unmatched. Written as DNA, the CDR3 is TGTGCCAGTAGACGGACAGGTATCTACGAGCAGTACTTC. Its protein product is CASRRTGIYEQYF.

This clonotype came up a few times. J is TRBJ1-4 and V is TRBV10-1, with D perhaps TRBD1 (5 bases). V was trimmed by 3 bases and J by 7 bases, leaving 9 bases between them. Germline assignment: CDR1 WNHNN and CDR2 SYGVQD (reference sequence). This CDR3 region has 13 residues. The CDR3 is CASSDGQGEKLFF. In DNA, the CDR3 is TGCGCCAGCAGTGACGGACAAGGTGAAAAACTGTTTTTT.

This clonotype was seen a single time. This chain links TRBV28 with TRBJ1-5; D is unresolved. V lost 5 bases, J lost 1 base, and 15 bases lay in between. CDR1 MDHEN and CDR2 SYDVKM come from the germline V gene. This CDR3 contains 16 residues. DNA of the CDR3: TGTGCCAGCAGTCCGGCCCGGGTGGGAAGCAATCAGCCCCAGCATTTT. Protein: CASSPARVGSNQPQHF.

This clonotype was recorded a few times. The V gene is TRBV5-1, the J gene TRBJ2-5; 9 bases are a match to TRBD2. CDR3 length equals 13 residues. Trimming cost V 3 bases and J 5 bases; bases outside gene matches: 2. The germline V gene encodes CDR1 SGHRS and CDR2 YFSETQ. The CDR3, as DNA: TGCGCCAGCAGCTCTAGCGGGACGGAGACCCAGTACTTC. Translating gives CASSSSGTETQYF.